Below are 10 T cell receptor beta chains sequenced from a single sample in a study of T-cell reconstitution after alpha-beta-depleted transplantation in children. During its preparation, the TCRbeta library received unique molecular identifiers. TCRdb used MiXCR to reprocess the PCR reads, holding one entry per CDR3 protein. The sample lists approximately 230,000 distinct CDR3 sequences, roughly 23% occurring once. Sequenced here: PBMCs, sampled before TCRalphabeta/CD19-depleted stem cell transplant. All receptors come from a girl aged 2-15 years with Fanconi anemia, due to receive a stem cell transplant.

The chain uses TRBV6-2 or TRBV6-3 and TRBJ2-3; no definite D call. Trimming cost V 0 bases and J 2 bases, with 15 bases left between them. The CDR3 is 17 amino acids. The germline V gene encodes CDR1 MNHEY and CDR2 SVGEGT. As DNA, the CDR3 is TGTGCCAGCAGTTACTCCCTTCGTCACCCTTACACAGATACGCAGTATTTT. Amino acid sequence: CASSYSLRHPYTDTQYF.

At least ten counts were recorded for this clonotype. V is TRBV12-3 or TRBV12-4 and J is TRBJ2-3; 8 bases agree with TRBD2. The junction had 3 bases not matched to a gene; V was cut back by 2 bases and J by 2 bases. The CDR3 has 15 residues. DNA for the CDR3: TGTGCCAGCAGTTTACGGCGGGGGGTCACAGATACGCAGTATTTT. This codes for CASSLRRGVTDTQYF.

There are many counts of this clonotype. The J gene is TRBJ1-4, the V gene TRBV20-1, with 8 bases lining up with TRBD1. CDR3 length: 13 amino acids. The germline V gene has CDR1 DFQATT and CDR2 SNEGSKA (reference sequence). After removal of 4 bases from V and 4 bases from J, the junction contained 2 bases not matched to a gene. In DNA, the CDR3 is TGCAGTGCTACAGACAGGGGTAATGAAAAACTGTTTTTT. It is translated as CSATDRGNEKLFF.

The V call is TRBV29-1, the J call TRBJ2-3, with TRBD2 as a possible D gene (6 bases). The germline CDR1 and CDR2 sequences are SQVTM and ANQGSEA. The V and J ends lost 4 bases and 1 base respectively, with 15 bases between them. The CDR3 totals 15 residues. The CDR3 DNA follows: TGCAGCGTTGCTTTCTTGTCGGGAGGCACAGATACGCAGTATTTT. Its translation is CSVAFLSGGTDTQYF.

At least ten counts were recorded for this clonotype. The genes are TRBV20-1 and TRBJ2-2; TRBD2 matches at 7 bases. The CDR3 totals 16 residues. The ends lost 0 bases at V and 3 bases at J; junction bases unmatched: 7. CDR1 and CDR2 from the germline V gene are DFQATT and SNEGSKA (reference sequence). CDR3 in DNA: TGCAGTGCTAGAGATTATGGGGGAGGGGACACCGGGGAGCTGTTTTTT. Residues: CSARDYGGGDTGELFF.

This clonotype was picked up many times. V and J are TRBV30 and TRBJ2-7, with a weak D call TRBD1 (6 bases). V was shortened by 5 bases and J by 4 bases, with 18 bases between the two germline ends. CDR1 and CDR2 (germline): GTSNPN, SVGIG (reference sequence). CDR3 length equals 14 residues. CDR3 nucleotides: TGTGCCTGGGATCCAGGACAGCCGCCTTACGAGCAGTACTTC. Translated, it gives CAWDPGQPPYEQYF.

This clonotype was seen repeatedly, ten times or more. The rearrangement joins TRBV4-2 to TRBJ1-2; 9 bases are shared with TRBD1. The CDR3 loop spans 14 amino acids. Germline loops: CDR1 LGHNA, CDR2 YNFKEQ. Trimming at V came to 5 bases and at J to 8 bases, leaving 9 bases not matched to a gene. CDR3 region: CASSGEQGAVGYTF. The CDR3 DNA is TGTGCCAGCAGCGGAGAACAGGGGGCGGTCGGCTACACCTTC.

On this clonotype: One junction end disagrees with the germline gene, perhaps due to a read error. The genes are TRBV29-1 and TRBJ1-2, with 7 positions matching TRBD1. Germline loops: CDR1 SQVTM, CDR2 ANQGSEA. The CDR3 runs 12 residues. DNA of the CDR3: TGCAGCGTTGAAGTAAGACATGGAGACAGGGCCTTC. Translation: CSVEVRHGDRAF.

This clonotype has at least ten counts. The J gene is TRBJ2-7, the V gene TRBV13, with 10 bases that match TRBD2. Looked up from germline, CDR1 is PRHDT and CDR2 is FYEKMQ (reference sequence). Germline trimming cut 4 bases from V and 0 bases from J; bases unmatched to any gene: 9. The CDR3 is made up of 17 amino acids. CDR3 region: CASSSPGLAESSYEQYF. CDR3 sequence (DNA): TGTGCCAGCAGCTCCCCCGGACTAGCGGAAAGCTCCTACGAGCAGTACTTC.

DNA of the CDR3: TGCGCCAGCAGCAAGGGACAGGGGTCCTACGAGCAGTACTTC. It codes for CASSKGQGSYEQYF. The chain has TRBV5-1 and TRBJ2-7; TRBD1 matches 10 bases. Germline lookup yields CDR1 SGHRS and CDR2 YFSETQ. The CDR3 consists of 14 residues. V gave up 4 bases and J gave up 1 base; unmatched junction bases: 2. Supplemented by reference TRBV5-1 and TRBJ2-7, the full variable domain reads KAGVTQTPRYLIKTRGQQVTLSCSPISGHRSVSWYQQTPGQGLQFLFEYFSETQRNKGNFPGRFSGRQFSNSRSEMNVSTLELGDSALYLCASSKGQGSYEQYFGPGTRLTVT.